What follows are 30 T cell receptor beta chains derived from one specimen sequenced in a study of response to subunit inactivated influenza vaccine. TCRdb itself ran the RT-PCR reads through MiXCR, one entry per CDR3 protein. The sample contains 400,000 to 650,000 distinct CDR3 sequences, about 7.2% of which appear only once. Sequenced material: PBMCs from blood, taken roughly 24 months after vaccination. These receptors all come from a man aged 50-75 years who received an inactivated influenza vaccine.

This clonotype came up many times. This chain uses TRBV7-9 with TRBJ2-3; TRBD2 aligns across 8 bases. The germline V gene encodes CDR1 SEHNR and CDR2 FQNEAQ (reference sequence). The junction had 2 bases not matched to a gene; V was cut back by 1 base and J by 2 bases. This CDR3 contains 15 residues. The CDR3 nucleotides are TGTGCCAGCAGCTTAGTAGCGGGGATCACAGATACGCAGTATTTT. Translating gives CASSLVAGITDTQYF.

This clonotype turned up a few times. This rearrangement joins TRBV6-2 or TRBV6-3 to TRBJ2-7, with 9 bases lining up with TRBD2. This CDR3 is 13 amino acids long. Germline-derived CDR1 and CDR2 are MNHEY and SVGEGT. Losses at the gene ends were 8 bases for V and 0 bases for J; bases not matched to a gene: 2. The CDR3 spells CASASGISYEQYF. The CDR3 DNA reads as TGTGCCAGCGCTAGCGGGATCTCCTACGAGCAGTACTTC.

This clonotype has at least ten counts. The chain couples TRBV15 to TRBJ2-7; TRBD1 matches at 11 bases. The CDR3 sequence is 17 residues long. V shed 1 base and J 4 bases; nucleotides not matched to a gene: 9. Germline loops: CDR1 LNHNV, CDR2 YYDKDF (reference sequence). Written as DNA, the CDR3 is TGTGCCACCAGCAGAGCTTATCCCGGACAGGGGGCATACGAGCAGTACTTC. This encodes CATSRAYPGQGAYEQYF.

The chain employs TRBV7-2 and TRBJ1-2, with 9 bases matching TRBD1. Looked up from germline, CDR1 is SGHTA and CDR2 is FQGNSA. Losses at the gene ends were 5 bases for V and 5 bases for J; bases not matched to a gene: 9. This CDR3 has 15 residues. Here the CDR3 reads CASSTSTGTGYGYTF. CDR3 DNA: TGTGCCAGCAGCACCTCTACCGGGACAGGGTATGGCTACACCTTC.

Regarding this clonotype: Its ends do not fully match the called genes, so a read error is possible. This rearrangement joins TRBV5-1 to TRBJ2-3, with D uncertain. This CDR3 comprises 15 residues. Germline V gives CDR1 SGHRS, CDR2 YFSETQ. CDR3 DNA: TGCGCCGGCAGCTCCCCAGGCCTAAACACAGATACGCAGTATTTT. Translated: CAGSSPGLNTDTQYF. Drawing the rest from reference TRBV5-1 and TRBJ2-3, the complete variable domain is KAGVTQTPRYLIKTRGQQVTLSCSPISGHRSVSWYQQTPGQGLQFLFEYFSETQRNKGNFPGRFSGRQFSNSRSEMNVSTLELGDSALYLCAGSSPGLNTDTQYFGPGTRLTVL.

There are a few counts of this clonotype. The V gene is TRBV15, the J gene TRBJ2-1; D assignment may be TRBD1 or TRBD2 (5 bases each). The CDR3 extends over 15 amino acids. Between the trimmed V and J ends, which lost 1 base and 3 bases, there was a span of 10 bases. Germline V CDR1 and CDR2: LNHNV, YYDKDF (reference sequence). The CDR3 sequence is CATSRAGTNYNEQFF. CDR3 sequence (DNA): TGTGCCACCAGCAGAGCGGGGACGAACTACAATGAGCAGTTCTTC.

This clonotype came up a few times. V gene TRBV6-6 combines with J gene TRBJ1-6; perhaps TRBD1 as D (5 bases). Germline assignment: CDR1 MNHNY and CDR2 SVGAGI (reference sequence). Trimming removed 8 bases from V and 7 bases from J, with 9 bases in between. The CDR3 has 12 residues. The CDR3 here is CASGTVNSPLHF. The DNA for the CDR3 is TGTGCCAGCGGGACGGTCAATTCACCCCTCCACTTT.

This clonotype has a handful of counts. The CDR3 region is CSAVTGRGSPLHF. The DNA for the CDR3 is TGCAGTGCCGTGACAGGCCGGGGTTCACCCCTCCACTTT. The chain has TRBV20-1 and TRBJ1-6, with D possibly TRBD1 on 6 matching bases. CDR1 and CDR2 (germline): DFQATT, SNEGSKA (reference sequence). V was trimmed by 6 bases and J by 9 bases, leaving 15 bases between them. The CDR3 spans 13 residues.

This clonotype was detected only a few times. The genes are TRBV12-3 or TRBV12-4 and TRBJ2-1, with D tentatively TRBD1 or TRBD2 (7 bases each). The CDR3 is made up of 17 amino acids. Trimming took 7 bases from V and 9 from J, leaving 28 bases between them. DNA of the CDR3: TGTGCCAGCAAGGAGTACCGACAGGGAGGGGAGGTTGGTGAGCAGTTCTTC. Residues: CASKEYRQGGEVGEQFF.

The chain is built from TRBV9 and TRBJ2-2; 7 positions match TRBD2. Unmatched junction bases numbered 0, after V lost 1 base and J lost 0 bases. The germline gives CDR1 SGDLS, CDR2 YYNGEE. The CDR3 has 15 residues. The CDR3 reads CASSVTSANTGELFF. CDR3 bases: TGTGCCAGCAGCGTAACTAGCGCGAACACCGGGGAGCTGTTTTTT.

This clonotype was detected ten times or more. The V gene is TRBV12-3 or TRBV12-4, the J gene TRBJ2-1, with D maybe TRBD2 (5 bases). This CDR3 has 11 amino acids. V was pared by 3 bases and J by 9 bases, with 6 bases between. The CDR3 sequence: CASSFSGEQFF. The CDR3 DNA reads as TGTGCCAGCAGTTTCAGCGGTGAGCAGTTCTTC.

This clonotype was observed many times. The chain couples TRBV5-6 to TRBJ1-1, with D perhaps TRBD1 (6 bases). V was pared by 1 base and J by 7 bases, with 14 bases between. CDR1 and CDR2 from the germline V gene are SGHDT and YYEEEE. The CDR3 length is 14 residues. CDR3 in DNA: TGTGCCAGCAGCTTGTCCAGCCTGACAGGTGAAGCTTTCTTT. Encoded protein: CASSLSSLTGEAFF.

The rearrangement links TRBV6-5 to TRBJ1-2; the D is unclear. V lost 0 bases, J lost 5 bases, and 19 bases lay in between. This CDR3 region has 17 residues. The germline V gene has CDR1 MNHEY and CDR2 SVGAGI. CDR3 sequence (DNA): TGTGCCAGCAGTTACTCTTTTTGGACTCTTGCCGGATATGGCTACACCTTC. It is translated as CASSYSFWTLAGYGYTF.

This clonotype was picked up a small number of times. The J gene is TRBJ2-1, the V gene TRBV7-2; 9 nucleotides line up with TRBD1. V shed 4 bases, J shed 12 bases, and the junction held 10 bases outside the gene matches. The CDR3 extends over 14 amino acids. The germline V gene encodes CDR1 SGHTA and CDR2 FQGNSA. CDR3 DNA: TGTGCCAGCAGCTCACCGGGACAGGGAATGGTGCAGTTCTTC. Its protein product is CASSSPGQGMVQFF. The full variable domain, with the rest looked up from reference TRBV7-2 and TRBJ2-1, is GAGVSQSPSNKVTEKGKDVELRCDPISGHTALYWYRQSLGQGLEFLIYFQGNSAPDKSGLPSDRFSAERTGGSVSTLTIQRTQQEDSAVYLCASSSPGQGMVQFFGPGTRLTVL.

Ten or more counts support this clonotype. The V gene is TRBV20-1, the J gene TRBJ2-5, with 8 nucleotides matching TRBD2. CDR1 and CDR2 (germline): DFQATT, SNEGSKA (reference sequence). V was pared by 2 bases and J by 3 bases, with 11 bases of the junction left unmatched. The CDR3 loop spans 16 amino acids. CDR3 region: CSARPPWGSGEETQYF. DNA for the CDR3: TGCAGTGCTAGACCACCTTGGGGTAGCGGGGAAGAGACCCAGTACTTC.

This clonotype was counted only a few times. This chain connects TRBV10-3 to TRBJ1-2, with D maybe TRBD1 (5 bases). Germline V gene lookup returns CDR1 ENHRY and CDR2 SYGVKD. CDR3 length equals 15 residues. V was shortened by 6 bases and J by 3 bases, with 17 bases between the two germline ends. CDR3 in amino acids: CAISNPGRSDYGYTF. In nucleotides, the CDR3 is TGTGCCATCAGCAACCCGGGACGGTCAGACTATGGCTACACCTTC.

This clonotype came up many times. The rearrangement links TRBV21-1 to TRBJ1-1; the DNA was not compared with TRBD1, the D call given in the table. TRBV21-1 constitutes a pseudogene. This CDR3 has 14 residues. CDR3 DNA sequence: TGTGCCAGCAGCTCTCAGGGCGTGGCCACTGAAGCTTTCTTT. The encoded protein is CASSSQGVATEAFF.

The gene calls are TRBV7-8 and TRBJ1-4, with D perhaps TRBD1 (5 bases). The germline V gene encodes CDR1 SGHVS and CDR2 FQNEAQ. The ends were cut back, 5 bases at V and 8 bases at J, with 12 bases in the middle. This CDR3 is 13 amino acids long. The CDR3 region is CASSPGPREKLFF. In nucleotides, the CDR3 is TGTGCCAGCAGCCCGGGACCTAGGGAAAAACTGTTTTTT.

This clonotype was seen at least ten times. The V gene is TRBV20-1, the J gene TRBJ2-5, with D perhaps assigned TRBD1 or TRBD2 (5 bases each). The length of the CDR3 is 15 residues. Trimming pared 2 bases from V and 5 bases from J, leaving 18 bases between. CDR1 and CDR2 (germline): DFQATT, SNEGSKA (reference sequence). The CDR3 is CSARPWDQWGETQYF. The CDR3 DNA follows: TGCAGTGCTAGACCGTGGGACCAATGGGGGGAGACCCAGTACTTC.

The V and J genes are TRBV10-3 and TRBJ2-7; D is unresolved. V was shortened by 1 base and J by 3 bases, with 7 bases between the two germline ends. The CDR3 covers 13 residues. CDR1 ENHRY and CDR2 SYGVKD come from the germline V gene. CDR3 region: CAISEFQSYEQYF. The CDR3 coding sequence is TGTGCCATCAGTGAGTTTCAGAGCTACGAGCAGTACTTC.

The J gene is TRBJ2-1, the V gene TRBV7-9, with unresolved D. CDR1 is SEHNR and CDR2 is FQNEAQ in the germline V gene (reference sequence). With 10 bases removed from V and 6 bases from J, the gap between germline ends came to 25 bases. The CDR3 contains 16 residues. CDR3 protein: CATVARSSLPSNEQFF. In nucleotides, the CDR3 is TGTGCCACGGTGGCTAGGAGCAGTTTACCGTCCAATGAGCAGTTCTTC. Full variable domain (remainder filled in from reference TRBV7-9 and TRBJ2-1): DTGVSQNPRHKITKRGQNVTFRCDPISEHNRLYWYRQTLGQGPEFLTYFQNEAQLEKSRLLSDRFSAERPKGSFSTLEIQRTEQGDSAMYLCATVARSSLPSNEQFFGPGTRLTVL.

This clonotype was seen just once. The chain is built from TRBV12-3 or TRBV12-4 and TRBJ2-5, with 7 bases lining up with TRBD2. The V gene end was trimmed by 8 bases and the J gene end by 4 bases; junction bases not matched to a gene: 10. The CDR3 loop spans 14 amino acids. The CDR3 DNA sequence: TGTGCCAGCCAGGGAGGGCAGGGTGGAGAGACCCAGTACTTC. Translation gives CASQGGQGGETQYF.

This clonotype was seen many times. The genes are TRBV4-1 and TRBJ2-7; D might be TRBD2 (6 bases). This CDR3 is built from 15 residues. V lost 3 bases and J lost 3, with 15 bases in between. CDR1 and CDR2 from the germline V gene are MGHRA and YSYEKL. CDR3 nucleotides: TGCGCCAGCAGCCAGCCGGTACGGGGACTCTACGAGCAGTACTTC. Translation gives CASSQPVRGLYEQYF.

Only a few counts were recorded for this clonotype. The chain employs TRBV6-1 and TRBJ2-3; D is undetermined. The germline gives CDR1 MNHNS, CDR2 SASEGT. V gave up 7 bases and J gave up 3 bases, with 11 bases separating them. CDR3 length equals 13 residues. The CDR3 DNA reads as TGTGCCAGCACCTACGCACGTACAGATACGCAGTATTTT. Translating gives CASTYARTDTQYF.

The J gene is TRBJ2-2, the V gene TRBV5-1; D is possibly TRBD1 (7 bases). The CDR3 spans 20 residues. CDR1 and CDR2 from the germline V gene are SGHRS and YFSETQ. Between the trimmed V and J ends, which lost 0 bases and 0 bases, there was a span of 21 bases. The CDR3, as DNA: TGCGCCAGCAGCTTGGCGGGGGAACAGGGGCGCCCGGCGAACACCGGGGAGCTGTTTTTT. Encoded protein: CASSLAGEQGRPANTGELFF.

This clonotype was picked up a small number of times. The chain links TRBV27 to TRBJ1-1; TRBD1 agrees at 9 bases. The ends lost 5 bases at V and 2 bases at J; junction bases unmatched: 6. The CDR3 length is 15 residues. Germline CDR1 MNHEY, CDR2 SMNVEV (reference sequence). CDR3: CASSAGQGLNTEAFF. CDR3 nucleotide sequence: TGTGCCAGCAGTGCCGGACAGGGGCTTAACACTGAAGCTTTCTTT.

This clonotype has only a few counts. This chain joins TRBV7-8 and TRBJ2-7, with TRBD1 matching over 8 bases. The CDR3 spans 15 residues. The junction had 8 bases not matched to a gene; V was cut back by 2 bases and J by 5 bases. Germline V gene data show CDR1 as SGHVS and CDR2 as FQNEAQ. The CDR3 loop reads CASSLHGQGRNEQYF. Written as DNA, the CDR3 is TGTGCCAGCAGCTTACACGGACAGGGAAGGAACGAGCAGTACTTC.

This clonotype was recorded at least ten times. The rearrangement joins TRBV5-1 to TRBJ2-1; perhaps D is TRBD1 or TRBD2 (5 bases each). The CDR3 is 14 residues long. V lost 5 bases, J lost 3 bases, and 12 bases lay in between. From germline, CDR1 is SGHRS and CDR2 YFSETQ. CDR3 protein: CASSPGRNYNEQFF. CDR3 in DNA: TGCGCCAGCAGTCCGGGACGGAACTACAATGAGCAGTTCTTC.

This chain connects TRBV19 to TRBJ2-7; D unclear. V dropped 3 bases and J dropped 3 bases, with 12 bases sitting between them. Germline loops: CDR1 LNHDA, CDR2 SQIVND (reference sequence). CDR3 length: 14 residues. CDR3 DNA sequence: TGTGCCAGTAGTATCGGCGGAAGCCTCTACGAGCAGTACTTC. Translated, it gives CASSIGGSLYEQYF.

This clonotype was counted at least ten times. J is TRBJ2-7 and V is TRBV7-2; 10 nucleotides match TRBD1. There are 14 residues in the CDR3. Per the germline V gene, CDR1 is SGHTA and CDR2 is FQGNSA. V lost 3 bases, J lost 2 bases, and 1 base stayed unmatched. The DNA of the CDR3 is TGTGCCAGCAGCTTTGACAGGGGGCCCTACGAGCAGTACTTC. As protein: CASSFDRGPYEQYF.